This TCR beta chain comes out of a study of response to subunit inactivated influenza vaccine. In TCRdb, the RT-PCR reads were re-called with MiXCR into one record per CDR3 protein. The sample includes roughly 190,000 distinct CDR3 sequences, roughly 12% seen only once; the top ten take approximately 30%. The sample was also reused in another study, on T cells expressing NK-cell markers. That study adds: UMI-tagged 5'RACE template switching yielded the TCR beta cDNA.

The sample was CD8+ T cells sorted from PBMCs, taken roughly 12 days after vaccination. This clonotype was obtained from a man in his fifties who received an inactivated influenza vaccine.

The CDR3 DNA reads TGCAGTGCTAGAGATACCCATGGGAGCTCCTACAATGAGCAGTTCTTC. Its translation is CSARDTHGSSYNEQFF. V usage is TRBV20-1 and J usage is TRBJ2-1; maybe TRBD2 (5 bases). CDR1 and CDR2 from the germline V gene are DFQATT and SNEGSKA (reference sequence). The V end was cut by 0 bases, the J end by 0 bases, with 12 bases between. The CDR3 has 16 amino acids.